This TCR beta chain was retrieved from a study of long-term antiretroviral therapy in people with HIV. As to this clone: As yet, its antigen is unknown.

The germline V gene encodes CDR1 LNHDA and CDR2 SQIVND (reference sequence). This CDR3 comprises 17 residues. The V and J ends lost 5 bases and 1 base, in that order; junction bases with no gene match: 9. Overall study findings and caveats: Clones expanded before ART dominated the repertoire at all time points.

Researchers ran immunoSEQ v3.0 at survey level. TCRdb's copy holds only in-frame clones and misses some; the assay was immunoSEQ multiplex PCR. This sample has 20,000 to 25,000 clones; roughly four fifths occur once, and the top ten carry roughly 18%. The sample was unsorted PBMCs, taken 0.5 years before starting antiretroviral therapy. The clonotype comes from a man between 35 and 55 years old with HIV. This rearrangement joins TRBV19 to TRBJ1-5; 9 nucleotides align to TRBD1. The CDR3 loop is CASSSDGDRVSNQPQHF. CDR3 DNA sequence: TGTGCCAGTAGTTCTGACGGGGACAGGGTCAGCAATCAGCCCCAGCATTTT.